This passage covers 27 T cell receptor beta chains from one sample sequenced in a study of T-cell reconstitution after alpha-beta-depleted transplantation in children. Unique molecular identifiers were incorporated into the prepared TCRbeta library. MiXCR was run by TCRdb on the PCR reads, yielding one entry per CDR3 protein. This table holds approximately 240,000 distinct CDR3 sequences, about 8.8% found once. The sequencing here drew on PBMCs from the stem cell graft donor, taken from the stem cell graft. Receptors were obtained from a human donor who donated a stem cell graft to a child with SCID.

This clonotype was detected ten times or more. The genes are TRBV5-1 and TRBJ2-1; 9 bases are a match to TRBD2. The CDR3 has 16 amino acids. The germline V gene has CDR1 SGHRS and CDR2 YFSETQ. Trimming took 1 base from V and 5 from J; bases not matched to a gene: 7. The CDR3 sequence: CASSLRVSGGNNEQFF. The CDR3, as DNA: TGCGCCAGCAGCTTGAGGGTTAGCGGGGGAAACAATGAGCAGTTCTTC.

This clonotype was picked up many times. The CDR3 reads CASSHRTGISPLHF. DNA for the CDR3: TGTGCCAGCAGCCACCGGACAGGGATTTCACCCCTCCACTTT. J is TRBJ1-6 and V is TRBV14, with 8 bases fitting TRBD1. CDR3 length: 14 residues. Germline V gene sequence: CDR1 SGHDN, CDR2 FVKESK. With V trimmed by 3 bases and J by 9 bases, 4 bases remained unmatched.

This clonotype was recorded at least ten times. The rearrangement uses TRBV20-1 and TRBJ1-5; 7 nucleotides align to TRBD1. This CDR3 comprises 15 residues. Looked up from germline, CDR1 is DFQATT and CDR2 is SNEGSKA (reference sequence). V gave up 6 bases and J gave up 7 bases; unmatched junction bases: 15. The CDR3 region has the DNA TGCAGTGCGAGAAGGACAGGCGATTTGAAGCAGCCCCAGCATTTT. Residues: CSARRTGDLKQPQHF.

This clonotype was counted between two and nine times. The rearrangement joins TRBV18 to TRBJ1-2, with D maybe TRBD1 (5 bases). Germline V lookup: CDR1 KGHSH, CDR2 LQKENI. The CDR3 spans 16 residues. Trimming removed 5 bases from V and 5 bases from J, with 21 bases in between. The CDR3 region has the DNA TGTGCCAGCTCAGAGACGACAGCAGGGAGGGAATATGGCTACACCTTC. Its translation: CASSETTAGREYGYTF.

This clonotype was detected ten times or more. This chain joins TRBV7-6 and TRBJ1-6; a possible D gene is TRBD1 (5 bases). V lost 4 bases, J lost 7 bases, and 8 bases lay in between. This CDR3 is built from 13 residues. Germline loops: CDR1 SGHVS, CDR2 FNYEAQ. CDR3 DNA sequence: TGTGCCAGCAGCTCGGGGCCAAATTCACCCCTCCACTTT. It is translated as CASSSGPNSPLHF.

V is TRBV5-1 and J is TRBJ1-2; a possible D gene is TRBD1 (5 bases). The CDR3 spans 14 residues. Germline-derived CDR1 and CDR2 are SGHRS and YFSETQ. V was clipped by 4 bases and J by 3 bases, with 13 bases between them. CDR3 amino acids: CASSPGRGDYGYTF. As DNA, the CDR3 is TGCGCCAGCAGCCCGGGCAGAGGGGACTATGGCTACACCTTC.

This clonotype was detected many times. This chain connects TRBV7-2 to TRBJ2-7; D possibly corresponds to TRBD2 (6 bases). Looked up from germline, CDR1 is SGHTA and CDR2 is FQGNSA. Trimming removed 4 bases from V and 3 bases from J, with 19 bases in between. This CDR3 contains 16 residues. CDR3 nucleotide sequence: TGTGCCAGCAGCTCGGAGGGTACGCCATTCCTCTACGAGCAGTACTTC. Protein product: CASSSEGTPFLYEQYF.

There are many counts of this clonotype. The chain recombines TRBV7-2 with TRBJ2-2, with a weak D call TRBD1 (5 bases). Looked up from germline, CDR1 is SGHTA and CDR2 is FQGNSA. This CDR3 has 14 amino acids. With 3 bases removed from V and 4 bases from J, the gap between germline ends came to 9 bases. The CDR3 region is CASSFQGGTGELFF. The DNA for the CDR3 is TGTGCCAGCAGCTTTCAGGGCGGCACCGGGGAGCTGTTTTTT.

This clonotype has ten or more counts. The genes are TRBV30 and TRBJ2-1; 11 positions match TRBD1. Unmatched junction bases numbered 5, after V lost 0 bases and J lost 7 bases. The CDR3 contains 15 residues. CDR1 is GTSNPN, CDR2 SVGIG, per germline (reference sequence). CDR3 bases: TGTGCCTGGAGTGTTGGGACAGGGGGAAAGAATGAGCAGTTCTTC. This encodes CAWSVGTGGKNEQFF.

This clonotype was picked up a small number of times. The chain couples TRBV6-2 or TRBV6-3 to TRBJ1-1, with a tentative D call TRBD1 (5 bases). Germline loops: CDR1 MNHEY, CDR2 SVGEGT. The CDR3 loop spans 14 amino acids. V was clipped by 2 bases and J by 6 bases, with 13 bases between them. The CDR3 region has the DNA TGTGCCAGCAGTTACGACATCGAAGGGGCTGAAGCTTTCTTT. Amino acid sequence: CASSYDIEGAEAFF.

This clonotype has a count of ten or more. The rearrangement links TRBV7-3 to TRBJ2-3, with TRBD2 matching over 7 bases. V trimming: 4 bases; J trimming: 7 bases; junction bases outside the gene matches: 11. The germline CDR1 and CDR2 sequences are SGHTA and FQGTGA. This CDR3 comprises 15 residues. The CDR3 DNA reads TGTGCCAGCAGCTCCACGCATGGGGGGGGGAATACGCAGTATTTT. Residues: CASSSTHGGGNTQYF.

This clonotype showed up just a few times. This chain joins TRBV12-3 or TRBV12-4 and TRBJ1-5; D may be TRBD1 (6 bases). V lost 6 bases and J 5 bases, leaving 20 bases between the germline ends. CDR3 length equals 16 residues. The CDR3 is CASSSGGGANYQPQHF. CDR3 in DNA: TGTGCCAGCAGCTCCGGGGGGGGCGCGAACTATCAGCCCCAGCATTTT.

Notes on this clonotype: A read error may explain this, as a much larger clone is one base away. The chain joins TRBV3-1 to TRBJ2-1; 9 nucleotides agree with TRBD1. The germline CDR1 and CDR2 sequences are LGHDT and YNNKEL (reference sequence). This CDR3 is built from 17 residues. The CDR3 bases are TGTGCCAGCTGCCAAGCCCGGGACAGGGATTTAGCCAATGAGCAGTTCTTC. Its translation: CASCQARDRDLANEQFF.

This clonotype was counted many times. This chain joins TRBV29-1 and TRBJ1-2; a possible D gene is TRBD1 (5 bases). V was cut by 3 bases and J by 0 bases, with 11 bases left in between. Germline V gene lookup returns CDR1 SQVTM and CDR2 ANQGSEA. This CDR3 region has 14 residues. The CDR3 sequence is CSVDPGTANYGYTF. As DNA, the CDR3 is TGCAGCGTTGACCCCGGGACGGCTAACTATGGCTACACCTTC.

Ten or more counts support this clonotype. The CDR3 region has the DNA TGTGCCAGCAGCGCCGACAGCTTCACAGATACGCAGTATTTT. This gives the protein CASSADSFTDTQYF. The J gene is TRBJ2-3, the V gene TRBV5-6; maybe TRBD1 (5 bases). Germline V gene sequence: CDR1 SGHDT, CDR2 YYEEEE. V was clipped by 4 bases and J by 2 bases, with 11 bases between them. The CDR3 totals 14 residues. Complete variable domain (other parts from reference TRBV5-6 and TRBJ2-3): DAGVTQSPTHLIKTRGQQVTLRCSPKSGHDTVSWYQQALGQGPQFIFQYYEEEERQRGNFPDRFSGHQFPNYSSELNVNALLLGDSALYLCASSADSFTDTQYFGPGTRLTVL.

This clonotype was counted many times. This chain joins TRBV10-1 and TRBJ2-7, with D possibly being TRBD1 (7 bases). V dropped 4 bases and J dropped 3 bases, with 10 bases sitting between them. Per the germline V gene, CDR1 is WNHNN and CDR2 is SYGVQD (reference sequence). CDR3 length: 13 amino acids. The CDR3 reads CASSGQGGYEQYF. CDR3 bases: TGCGCCAGCAGTGGACAGGGAGGCTACGAGCAGTACTTC.

With regard to this clonotype: An end of the junction differs from the germline gene, which may be a read error. The chain joins TRBV7-6 to TRBJ2-3; 13 bases match TRBD2. The CDR3 is 16 amino acids. Germline V gene sequence: CDR1 SGHVS, CDR2 FNYEAQ. The CDR3 region is CVSSQGLAGPTDTQYF. CDR3 nucleotides: TGTGTCAGCAGCCAGGGACTAGCGGGGCCCACAGATACGCAGTATTTT.

This clonotype came up many times. The chain links TRBV10-3 to TRBJ2-3; TRBD1 aligns across 12 bases. The CDR3 has 15 amino acids. Germline V gives CDR1 ENHRY, CDR2 SYGVKD. J was trimmed by 7 bases and V by 10 bases; bases with no gene match: 12. CDR3 in DNA: TGTGCCAGCCAACCGGGACAGGGGGCTCGGAATACGCAGTATTTT. This encodes CASQPGQGARNTQYF.

This clonotype came up many times. V gene TRBV5-4 combines with J gene TRBJ1-2; D call uncertain. The germline V gene encodes CDR1 SGHNT and CDR2 YYREEE (reference sequence). V shed 4 bases and J shed 0 bases, with 13 bases lying between them. The CDR3 consists of 15 residues. CDR3 loop: CASSPQPGANYGYTF. In DNA, the CDR3 is TGTGCCAGCAGCCCCCAACCAGGAGCTAACTATGGCTACACCTTC.

This clonotype was observed many times. The chain links TRBV5-1 to TRBJ1-1; D is ambiguous. Germline V gene lookup returns CDR1 SGHRS and CDR2 YFSETQ. The germline V and J ends were trimmed by 0 bases and 1 base, with 13 bases remaining between them. This CDR3 comprises 16 residues. The CDR3 sequence is CASSLASGRTNTEAFF. In DNA form, the CDR3 reads TGCGCCAGCAGCTTGGCCTCTGGGAGGACGAACACTGAAGCTTTCTTT.

This clonotype was seen many times. The CDR3 loop reads CSAREWNEQFF. In DNA form, the CDR3 reads TGCAGTGCTAGAGAGTGGAATGAGCAGTTCTTC. The chain has TRBV20-1 and TRBJ2-1, with D unclear. The length of the CDR3 is 11 residues. Trimming pared 0 bases from V and 7 bases from J, leaving 4 bases between. CDR1 is DFQATT, CDR2 SNEGSKA, per germline (reference sequence).

This clonotype occurred many times. V gene TRBV5-6 combines with J gene TRBJ1-1; tentatively, D is TRBD1 (5 bases). The V and J ends lost 3 bases and 6 bases respectively, with 15 bases between them. Per the germline V gene, CDR1 is SGHDT and CDR2 is YYEEEE. This CDR3 comprises 14 residues. Written as DNA, the CDR3 is TGTGCCAGCAGCTCGGGACTCCTGAGGGCTGAAGCTTTCTTT. Amino acid sequence: CASSSGLLRAEAFF.

This clonotype was detected ten times or more. The V and J genes are TRBV4-1 and TRBJ2-6; D uncertain. From germline, CDR1 is MGHRA and CDR2 YSYEKL. The V end was cut by 0 bases, the J end by 4 bases, with 10 bases between. CDR3 length equals 16 residues. The CDR3 protein is CASSQDADRGANVLTF. The CDR3, as DNA: TGCGCCAGCAGCCAAGATGCAGATAGAGGGGCCAACGTCCTGACTTTC.

This clonotype was observed many times. The CDR3 here is CASSPLGTTSGNTIYF. The CDR3 DNA is TGTGCCAGCTCACCTTTAGGGACAACCTCTGGAAACACCATATATTTT. V is TRBV18 and J is TRBJ1-3; D might be TRBD1 (6 bases). Germline values: CDR1 KGHSH, CDR2 LQKENI. Trimming left V 3 bases short and J 0 bases short, with 12 bases between. The CDR3 length is 16 residues.

This clonotype was counted at least ten times. V and J are TRBV7-8 and TRBJ2-7, with D tentatively TRBD2 (7 bases). Germline CDR1 reads SGHVS; CDR2 reads FQNEAQ. The CDR3 spans 14 residues. The ends were cut back, 0 bases at V and 5 bases at J, with 11 bases in the middle. The DNA for the CDR3 is TGTGCCAGCAGCTTAGCGGGCGGGGGCCACGAGCAGTACTTC. It is translated as CASSLAGGGHEQYF.

This clonotype has at least ten counts. The rearrangement links TRBV30 to TRBJ1-1; tentatively, D is TRBD1 (6 bases). Germline loops: CDR1 GTSNPN, CDR2 SVGIG (reference sequence). Trimming shortened V by 2 bases and J by 5 bases, and 9 bases separated the two germline ends. CDR3 size: 12 residues. This chain's CDR3 is CAWSPTGTEAFF. The CDR3 region has the DNA TGTGCCTGGAGTCCAACAGGGACTGAAGCTTTCTTT.

Many counts were recorded for this clonotype. V and J are TRBV5-1 and TRBJ2-5; D is undetermined. The germline CDR1 and CDR2 sequences are SGHRS and YFSETQ. The CDR3 covers 14 residues. Between the trimmed V and J ends, which lost 0 bases and 2 bases, there was a span of 8 bases. The CDR3: CASSLVRQQETQYF. For the CDR3, the DNA is TGCGCCAGCAGCTTGGTACGGCAGCAAGAGACCCAGTACTTC.